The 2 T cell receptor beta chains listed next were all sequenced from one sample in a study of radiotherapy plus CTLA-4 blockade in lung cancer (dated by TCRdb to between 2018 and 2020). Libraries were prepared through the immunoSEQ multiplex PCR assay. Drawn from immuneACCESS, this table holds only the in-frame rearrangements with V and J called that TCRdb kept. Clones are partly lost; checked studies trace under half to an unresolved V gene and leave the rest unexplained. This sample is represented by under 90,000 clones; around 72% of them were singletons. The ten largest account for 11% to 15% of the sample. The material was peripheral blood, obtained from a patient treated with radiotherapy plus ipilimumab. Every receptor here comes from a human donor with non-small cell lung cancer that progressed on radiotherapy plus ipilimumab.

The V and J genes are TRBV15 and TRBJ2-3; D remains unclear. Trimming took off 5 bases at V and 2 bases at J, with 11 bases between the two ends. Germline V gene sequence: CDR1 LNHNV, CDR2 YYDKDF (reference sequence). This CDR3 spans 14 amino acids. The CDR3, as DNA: TGTGCCACCAGCTTCGGGTCCCCCACAGATACGCAGTATTTT. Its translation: CATSFGSPTDTQYF. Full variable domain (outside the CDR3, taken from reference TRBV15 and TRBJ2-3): DAMVIQNPRYQVTQFGKPVTLSCSQTLNHNVMYWYQQKSSQAPKLLFHYYDKDFNNEADTPDNFQSRRPNTSFCFLDIRSPGLGDTAMYLCATSFGSPTDTQYFGPGTRLTVL.

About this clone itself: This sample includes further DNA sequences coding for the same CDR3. The CDR3 DNA follows: TGCGCCAGCAGCTTGGCAGGGAGTAATGAAAAACTGTTTTTT. Encoded protein: CASSLAGSNEKLFF. This rearrangement joins TRBV5-1 to TRBJ1-4; TRBD1 is a possible D gene (5 bases). The CDR3 runs 14 residues. V was cut by 0 bases and J by 4 bases, with 7 bases left in between. Germline CDR1 reads SGHRS; CDR2 reads YFSETQ.